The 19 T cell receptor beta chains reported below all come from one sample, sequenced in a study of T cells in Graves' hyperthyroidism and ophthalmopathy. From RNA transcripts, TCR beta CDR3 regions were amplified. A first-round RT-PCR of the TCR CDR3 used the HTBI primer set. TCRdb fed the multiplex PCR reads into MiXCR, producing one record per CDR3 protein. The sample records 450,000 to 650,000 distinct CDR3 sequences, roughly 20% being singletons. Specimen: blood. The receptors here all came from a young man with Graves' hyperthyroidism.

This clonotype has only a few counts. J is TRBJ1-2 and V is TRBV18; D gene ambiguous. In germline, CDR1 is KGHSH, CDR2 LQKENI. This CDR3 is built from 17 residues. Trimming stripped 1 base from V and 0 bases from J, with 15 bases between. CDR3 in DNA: TGTGCCAGCTCACCACTCTCAGCCGATTTAGCTAACTATGGCTACACCTTC. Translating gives CASSPLSADLANYGYTF.

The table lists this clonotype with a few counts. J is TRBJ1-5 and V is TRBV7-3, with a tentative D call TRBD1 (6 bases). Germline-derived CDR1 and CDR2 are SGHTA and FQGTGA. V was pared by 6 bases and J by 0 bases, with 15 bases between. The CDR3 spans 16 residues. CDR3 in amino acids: CASRDPGADSNQPQHF. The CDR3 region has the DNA TGTGCCAGCAGGGACCCGGGGGCGGATAGCAATCAGCCCCAGCATTTT.

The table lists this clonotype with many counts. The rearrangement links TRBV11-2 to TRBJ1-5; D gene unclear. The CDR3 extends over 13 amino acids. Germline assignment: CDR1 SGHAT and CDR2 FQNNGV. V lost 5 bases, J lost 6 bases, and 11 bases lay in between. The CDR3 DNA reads TGTGCCAGCAGCCATGAGGCCGGTCAGCCCCAGCATTTT. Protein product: CASSHEAGQPQHF.

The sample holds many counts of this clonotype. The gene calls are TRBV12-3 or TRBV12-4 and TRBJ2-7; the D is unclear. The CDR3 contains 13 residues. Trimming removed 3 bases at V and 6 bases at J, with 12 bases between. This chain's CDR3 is CASSFKFGSEQYF. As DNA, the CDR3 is TGTGCCAGCAGTTTCAAATTCGGCTCCGAGCAGTACTTC.

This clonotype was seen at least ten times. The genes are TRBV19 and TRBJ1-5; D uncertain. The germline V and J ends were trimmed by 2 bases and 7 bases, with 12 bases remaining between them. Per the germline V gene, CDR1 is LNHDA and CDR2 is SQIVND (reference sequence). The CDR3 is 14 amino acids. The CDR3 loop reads CASSINGIGQPQHF. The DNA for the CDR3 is TGTGCCAGTAGTATAAATGGGATCGGACAGCCCCAGCATTTT.

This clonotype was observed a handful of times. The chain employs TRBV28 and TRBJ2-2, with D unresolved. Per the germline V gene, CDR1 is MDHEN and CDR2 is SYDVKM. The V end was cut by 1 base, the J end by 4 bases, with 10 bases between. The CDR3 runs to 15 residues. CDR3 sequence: CASSLSGHGTGELFF. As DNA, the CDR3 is TGTGCCAGCAGTTTATCGGGCCACGGCACCGGGGAGCTGTTTTTT.

CDR3 sequence: CSARGPGGGFQPQHF. In DNA form, the CDR3 reads TGCAGTGCTAGAGGCCCGGGGGGTGGTTTTCAGCCCCAGCATTTT. The chain recombines TRBV20-1 with TRBJ1-5; weak D call: TRBD1 (5 bases). V was cut by 1 base and J by 6 bases, with 16 bases left in between. The V gene's germline CDR1 is DFQATT and CDR2 SNEGSKA (reference sequence). The CDR3 consists of 15 residues.

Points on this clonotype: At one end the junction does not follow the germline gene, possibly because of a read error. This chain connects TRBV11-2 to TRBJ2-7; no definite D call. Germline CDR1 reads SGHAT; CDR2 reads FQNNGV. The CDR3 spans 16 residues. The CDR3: CASSDYPRSSLYEQCF. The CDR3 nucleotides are TGTGCCAGCAGCGATTACCCCCGCAGTTCCCTTTACGAGCAGTGCTTC.

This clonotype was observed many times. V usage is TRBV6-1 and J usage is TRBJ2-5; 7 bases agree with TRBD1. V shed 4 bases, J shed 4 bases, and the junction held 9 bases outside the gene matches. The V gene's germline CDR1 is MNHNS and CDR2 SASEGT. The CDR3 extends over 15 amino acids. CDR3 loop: CASSGNRGGSETQYF. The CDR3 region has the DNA TGTGCCAGCAGTGGAAACAGGGGCGGGTCAGAGACCCAGTACTTC.

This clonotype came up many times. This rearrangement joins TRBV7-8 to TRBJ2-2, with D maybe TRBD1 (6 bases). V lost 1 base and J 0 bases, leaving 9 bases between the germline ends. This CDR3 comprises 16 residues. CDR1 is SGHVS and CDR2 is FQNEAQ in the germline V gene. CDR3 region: CASSLGTGTNTGELFF. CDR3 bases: TGTGCCAGCAGCTTAGGTACAGGGACGAACACCGGGGAGCTGTTTTTT. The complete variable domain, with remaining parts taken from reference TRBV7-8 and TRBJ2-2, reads GAGVSQSPRYKVAKRGQDVALRCDPISGHVSLFWYQQALGQGPEFLTYFQNEAQLDKSGLPSDRFFAERPEGSVSTLKIQRTQQEDSAVYLCASSLGTGTNTGELFFGEGSRLTVL.

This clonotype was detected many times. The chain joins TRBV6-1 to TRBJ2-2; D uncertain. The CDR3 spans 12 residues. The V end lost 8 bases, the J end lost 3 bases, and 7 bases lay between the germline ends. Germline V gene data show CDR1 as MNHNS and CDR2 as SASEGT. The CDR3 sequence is CASYGDTGELFF. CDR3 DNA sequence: TGTGCCAGCTATGGGGACACCGGGGAGCTGTTTTTT.

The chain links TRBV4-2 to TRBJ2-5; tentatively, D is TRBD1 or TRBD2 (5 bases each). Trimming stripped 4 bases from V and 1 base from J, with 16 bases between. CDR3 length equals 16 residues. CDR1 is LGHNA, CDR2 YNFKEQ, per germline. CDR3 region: CASSRERGTPQETQYF. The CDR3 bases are TGTGCCAGCAGCCGAGAGAGGGGCACACCCCAAGAGACCCAGTACTTC.

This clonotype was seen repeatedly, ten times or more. In nucleotides, the CDR3 is TGTGCCAGTAGTATTGAAGGGTCCGCTCAGCCCCAGCATTTT. Protein sequence: CASSIEGSAQPQHF. V and J are TRBV19 and TRBJ1-5, with D unresolved. Per germline, CDR1 LNHDA and CDR2 SQIVND (reference sequence). The CDR3 length is 14 residues. V was clipped by 3 bases and J by 6 bases, with 12 bases between them.

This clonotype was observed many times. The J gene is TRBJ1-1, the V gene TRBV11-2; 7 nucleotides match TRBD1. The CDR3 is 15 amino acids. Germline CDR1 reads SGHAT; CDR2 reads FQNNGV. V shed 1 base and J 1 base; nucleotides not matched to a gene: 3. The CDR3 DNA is TGTGCCAGCAGCTTAGTAAGGGGGCGGAACACTGAAGCTTTCTTT. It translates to CASSLVRGRNTEAFF. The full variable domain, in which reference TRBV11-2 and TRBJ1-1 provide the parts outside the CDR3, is EAGVAQSPRYKIIEKRQSVAFWCNPISGHATLYWYQQILGQGPKLLIQFQNNGVVDDSQLPKDRFSAERLKGVDSTLKIQPAKLEDSAVYLCASSLVRGRNTEAFFGQGTRLTVV.

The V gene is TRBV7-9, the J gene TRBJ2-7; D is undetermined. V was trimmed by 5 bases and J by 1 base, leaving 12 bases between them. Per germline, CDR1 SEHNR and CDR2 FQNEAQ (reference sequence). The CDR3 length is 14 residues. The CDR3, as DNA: TGTGCCAGCAGCCTACTCGACGAGTCCTACGAGCAGTACTTC. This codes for CASSLLDESYEQYF.

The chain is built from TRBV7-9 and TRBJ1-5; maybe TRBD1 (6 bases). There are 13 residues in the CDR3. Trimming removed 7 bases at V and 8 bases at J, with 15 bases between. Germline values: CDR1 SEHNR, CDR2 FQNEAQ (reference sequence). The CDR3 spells CASTRGRAEPQHF. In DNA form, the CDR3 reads TGTGCCAGCACCCGGGGGCGCGCGGAGCCCCAGCATTTT.

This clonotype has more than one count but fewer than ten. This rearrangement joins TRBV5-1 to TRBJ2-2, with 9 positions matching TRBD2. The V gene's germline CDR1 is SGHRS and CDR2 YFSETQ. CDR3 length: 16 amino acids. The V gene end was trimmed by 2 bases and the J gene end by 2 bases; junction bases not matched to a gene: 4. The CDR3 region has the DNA TGCGCCAGCAGCTTTGTAGCGGGGGACAACACCGGGGAGCTGTTTTTT. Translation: CASSFVAGDNTGELFF.

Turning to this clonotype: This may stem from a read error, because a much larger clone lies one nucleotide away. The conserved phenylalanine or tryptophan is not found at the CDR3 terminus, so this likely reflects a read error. The CDR3 DNA sequence: TGTGCCAGCAGTTTATCCGGACAGGTCTATCAGCCCCAGCATGTT. Its translation is CASSLSGQVYQPQHV. This chain links TRBV28 with TRBJ1-5, with 7 bases fitting TRBD1. Germline V lookup: CDR1 MDHEN, CDR2 SYDVKM. Trimming took 1 base from V and 5 from J; bases not matched to a gene: 5. The CDR3 has 15 residues.

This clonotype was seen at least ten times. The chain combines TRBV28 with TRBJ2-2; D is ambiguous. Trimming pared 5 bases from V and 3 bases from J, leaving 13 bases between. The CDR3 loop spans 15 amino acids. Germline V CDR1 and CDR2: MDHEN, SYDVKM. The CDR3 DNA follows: TGTGCCAGCAGTCCTATTGACCGGGACACCGGGGAGCTGTTTTTT. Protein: CASSPIDRDTGELFF.